The sequence of this TCR beta chain was determined in a study of human T cells and chemical hapten exposure. Study-wide findings and caveats: Expanded TCR sets contained significantly more large CDR3 similarity clusters than controls.

In regard to this clonotype: What it binds is not known.

Each CDR3 protein gets one entry after TCRdb re-called the RACE reads with MiXCR. The sample carries 350,000 to 400,000 distinct CDR3 sequences, 5% to 6.5% recorded once. Time point in this sample: pre-sensitization, week 0. The treatment denotes: therapeutic diphenylcyclopropenone sensitization with weekly scalp DPC. Trimming stripped 6 bases from V and 3 bases from J, with 11 bases between. The CDR3 has 13 residues. Germline lookup yields CDR1 MNHNS and CDR2 SASEGT. The chain is built from TRBV6-1 and TRBJ1-2; D unclear. The sequencing here drew on whole blood, taken in connection with sensitization to the hapten diphenylcyclopropenone (DPC). The origin of this receptor is a woman between 50 and 59 years old with alopecia areata. Some clones in this sample may be carry-over from other donors' samples. The CDR3 DNA follows: TGTGCCAGCAGGGTGTCGGCCTACTATGGCTACACCTTC. It codes for CASRVSAYYGYTF.